Presented here are 7 T cell receptor beta chains from one specimen sequenced in a study of T-cell reconstitution after alpha-beta-depleted transplantation in children. Unique molecular identifiers were incorporated into the prepared TCRbeta library. MiXCR was run by TCRdb on the PCR reads, yielding one entry per CDR3 protein. The data contain 500,000 or so distinct CDR3 sequences, 32% of them singletons. The source was PBMCs from the stem cell graft donor, collected from the stem cell graft. These receptors all come from a human donor who donated a stem cell graft to a child with aplastic anemia.

This chain links TRBV29-1 with TRBJ1-2; the match to TRBD1 covers 10 bases. The CDR3 totals 12 residues. V lost 6 bases, J lost 4 bases, and 2 bases stayed unmatched. In germline, CDR1 is SQVTM, CDR2 ANQGSEA. Written as DNA, the CDR3 is TGCAGCGTCGGACAGGGGGGCTATGGCTACACCTTC. This codes for CSVGQGGYGYTF.

V and J are TRBV30 and TRBJ2-7; 11 nucleotides match TRBD1. V was clipped by 2 bases and J by 4 bases; unmatched bases: 13. This CDR3 is 17 amino acids long. The germline gives CDR1 GTSNPN, CDR2 SVGIG (reference sequence). The CDR3 loop reads CAWSPPRIGQGAYEQYF. Written as DNA, the CDR3 is TGTGCCTGGAGTCCACCCCGAATAGGACAGGGGGCTTACGAGCAGTACTTC.

About this clonotype itself: An end of the junction does not agree with germline; a read error may underlie this. The rearrangement links TRBV29-1 to TRBJ2-4; 8 nucleotides line up with TRBD1. The CDR3 is 13 residues long. CDR1 SQVTM and CDR2 ANQGSEA come from the germline V gene. CDR3: CSGKQGAKNSQYF. The CDR3 bases are TGCAGCGGCAAGCAGGGGGCCAAAAACAGTCAGTACTTC.

This clonotype showed up just a few times. The J gene is TRBJ1-3, the V gene TRBV15; 8 positions agree with TRBD1. V gave up 1 base and J gave up 3 bases; unmatched junction bases: 5. Germline V gene data show CDR1 as LNHNV and CDR2 as YYDKDF (reference sequence). The CDR3 length is 16 residues. The CDR3 nucleotides read TGTGCCACCAGCAGAGCGCCAGGGGGCTATGGAAACACCATATATTTT. It is translated as CATSRAPGGYGNTIYF.

This clonotype was seen only a few times. The V and J genes are TRBV20-1 and TRBJ1-2; maybe TRBD1 (5 bases). V dropped 4 bases and J dropped 3 bases, with 9 bases sitting between them. Germline V lookup: CDR1 DFQATT, CDR2 SNEGSKA (reference sequence). This CDR3 has 12 residues. The CDR3, as DNA: TGCAGTGCTACCGGGACCTACTATGGCTACACCTTC. Protein product: CSATGTYYGYTF.

This clonotype was observed a handful of times. The genes are TRBV7-6 and TRBJ1-1; D is ambiguous. Germline V gene lookup returns CDR1 SGHVS and CDR2 FNYEAQ. This CDR3 has 16 amino acids. Trimming removed 4 bases from V and 3 bases from J, with 18 bases in between. Written as DNA, the CDR3 is TGTGCCAGCAGCTCCCCCAGCGGAGCCATAGACACTGAAGCTTTCTTT. Translating it yields CASSSPSGAIDTEAFF. Looking up the rest from reference TRBV7-6 and TRBJ1-1 gives the full variable domain: GAGVSQSPRYKVTKRGQDVALRCDPISGHVSLYWYRQALGQGPEFLTYFNYEAQQDKSGLPNDRFSAERPEGSISTLTIQRTEQRDSAMYRCASSSPSGAIDTEAFFGQGTRLTVV.

The J gene is TRBJ2-7, the V gene TRBV14, with TRBD2 matching over 9 bases. CDR3 length: 15 residues. The trim removed 3 bases at V and 3 bases at J, leaving 6 bases unmatched. CDR1 SGHDN and CDR2 FVKESK come from the germline V gene. The CDR3 protein is CASSQPSGMVYEQYF. The DNA of the CDR3 is TGTGCCAGCAGCCAGCCTAGCGGGATGGTCTACGAGCAGTACTTC.